These 18 T cell receptor beta chains originate from one sample sequenced in a study of brain T cells in children with intractable seizures (dated by TCRdb to about 2021). Read against the paper, the sample's time point label means: resected brain tissue, or blood drawn just prior to surgery. Libraries were constructed by the immunoSEQ multiplex PCR assay. Imported from immuneACCESS, the table was reduced by TCRdb to in-frame sequences with V and J called. These copies leave out some clones; in studies compared against another copy, an unresolved V gene accounts for under half, and the cause of the remainder is not known. For this sample the table gives 70,000 to 85,000 clones, of which under 95% were detected only once. The top ten constitute around 24% of the sample. The material was peripheral blood, obtained at surgery. These receptors all stem from a girl aged 2-10 years with Rasmussen encephalitis and intractable seizures.

V and J are TRBV12-5 and TRBJ1-1; 8 nucleotides align to TRBD1. Germline trimming cut 5 bases from V and 2 bases from J; bases unmatched to any gene: 4. From germline, CDR1 is LGHNT and CDR2 FRNRAP. This CDR3 contains 14 residues. CDR3: CASGPGTGNTEAFF. The CDR3 DNA is TGTGCTAGTGGTCCAGGGACAGGAAACACTGAAGCTTTCTTT.

The V gene is TRBV19, the J gene TRBJ1-5; the D gene is possibly TRBD1 (5 bases). The CDR3 length is 16 residues. The V end was cut by 6 bases, the J end by 3 bases, with 18 bases between. The germline V gene encodes CDR1 LNHDA and CDR2 SQIVND (reference sequence). The CDR3 spells CASRDIQGGNNQPQHF. DNA of the CDR3: TGTGCCAGTAGAGACATTCAGGGAGGTAACAATCAGCCCCAGCATTTT.

The V gene is TRBV6-5, the J gene TRBJ2-1; TRBD1 matches 8 bases. Losses at the gene ends were 5 bases for V and 12 bases for J; bases not matched to a gene: 3. CDR3 length equals 11 residues. CDR1 MNHEY and CDR2 SVGAGI come from the germline V gene. Written as DNA, the CDR3 is TGTGCCAGCAGTAACACAGGGGGGCAGTTCTTC. This gives the protein CASSNTGGQFF.

The J gene is TRBJ1-3, the V gene TRBV3-1 (or the pseudogene TRBV3-2), with D unclear. The CDR3 is made up of 16 amino acids. Germline loops: CDR1 LGHDT, CDR2 YNNKEL (reference sequence). V gave up 5 bases and J gave up 0 bases, with 14 bases separating them. CDR3 amino acids: CASSENPGSSGNTIYF. The DNA for the CDR3 is TGTGCCAGCAGCGAGAACCCTGGTAGCTCTGGAAACACCATATATTTT.

The rearrangement uses TRBV28 and TRBJ2-7; unclear D gene. Germline CDR1 and CDR2: MDHEN and SYDVKM. The CDR3 totals 14 residues. V was shortened by 5 bases and J by 7 bases, with 18 bases between the two germline ends. In DNA, the CDR3 is TGTGCCAGCAGTCCCTCCGGGTGGGGTAAGGAGCAGTACTTC. It translates to CASSPSGWGKEQYF.

Only one count was recorded for this clone. The chain carries TRBV6-6 and TRBJ2-1; no clear D gene. The CDR3 has 12 amino acids. Trimming removed 2 bases from V and 5 bases from J, with 4 bases in between. Germline-derived CDR1 and CDR2 are MNHNY and SVGAGI (reference sequence). CDR3 coding DNA: TGTGCCAGCAGTTACCACAACAATGAGCAGTTCTTC. Encoded protein: CASSYHNNEQFF.

The chain joins TRBV11-2 to TRBJ2-1; D is undetermined. V was clipped by 1 base and J by 5 bases, with 3 bases between them. The germline V gene has CDR1 SGHAT and CDR2 FQNNGV. CDR3 length: 12 amino acids. In DNA, the CDR3 is TGTGCCAGCAGCTTAGCGGACAATGAGCAGTTCTTC. It translates to CASSLADNEQFF.

The chain is built from TRBV5-1 and TRBJ2-3; the D call may be TRBD1 or TRBD2 (6 bases each). With 5 bases removed from V and 5 bases from J, the gap between germline ends came to 12 bases. The CDR3 has 13 amino acids. In germline, CDR1 is SGHRS, CDR2 YFSETQ. The CDR3: CASSGGPIDTQYF. DNA for the CDR3: TGCGCCAGCAGTGGGGGGCCAATAGATACGCAGTATTTT.

This chain uses TRBV9 with TRBJ2-1; the D gene is possibly TRBD2 (5 bases). From germline, CDR1 is SGDLS and CDR2 YYNGEE. Trimming cost V 4 bases and J 10 bases, with 12 bases left between them. This CDR3 has 12 amino acids. The CDR3 DNA sequence: TGTGCCAGCAGCTTCCAACTAGGGGAGCAGTTCTTC. Its translation is CASSFQLGEQFF.

The chain recombines TRBV28 with TRBJ2-7; possibly TRBD2 for D (5 bases). Germline V gives CDR1 MDHEN, CDR2 SYDVKM. V lost 2 bases and J 4 bases, leaving 6 bases between the germline ends. This CDR3 has 12 residues. In DNA form, the CDR3 reads TGTGCCAGCAGTTTAAGAGGGTACGAGCAGTACTTC. Translated, it gives CASSLRGYEQYF.

The V gene is TRBV3-1 (or the pseudogene TRBV3-2), the J gene TRBJ1-6; D is uncertain. The V end lost 4 bases, the J end lost 8 bases, and 15 bases lay between the germline ends. CDR1 is LGHDT and CDR2 is YNNKEL in the germline V gene (reference sequence). The CDR3 is 15 amino acids. The chain's CDR3 is CASSPLGPGDSPLHF. The CDR3 bases are TGTGCCAGCAGCCCCCTCGGCCCGGGCGATTCACCCCTCCACTTT.

The gene calls are TRBV18 and TRBJ1-2; no firm D call. The germline CDR1 and CDR2 sequences are KGHSH and LQKENI. The germline V and J ends were trimmed by 0 bases and 1 base, with 12 bases remaining between them. The CDR3 runs to 16 residues. The CDR3 nucleotides are TGTGCCAGCTCACCACCGCCTCCAGACTATAACTATGGCTACACCTTC. It yields the protein CASSPPPPDYNYGYTF.

V is TRBV28 and J is TRBJ2-7, with 7 bases aligning to TRBD2. The V gene's germline CDR1 is MDHEN and CDR2 SYDVKM. The CDR3 runs to 12 residues. With V trimmed by 6 bases and J by 9 bases, 8 bases remained unmatched. CDR3 sequence: CASSQEREGQYF. The CDR3, as DNA: TGTGCCAGCAGCCAAGAGAGGGAGGGGCAGTACTTC.

V and J are TRBV15 and TRBJ1-1; D unclear. The germline CDR1 and CDR2 sequences are LNHNV and YYDKDF (reference sequence). V was pared by 3 bases and J by 0 bases, with 14 bases between. The CDR3 is made up of 16 amino acids. In DNA form, the CDR3 reads TGTGCCACCAGCAGCCTAGAATTCCCTATGAACACTGAAGCTTTCTTT. Its translation is CATSSLEFPMNTEAFF.

V gene TRBV19 combines with J gene TRBJ1-1; unclear D gene. CDR1 LNHDA and CDR2 SQIVND come from the germline V gene (reference sequence). V dropped 3 bases and J dropped 2 bases, with 13 bases sitting between them. The CDR3 loop spans 15 amino acids. In DNA form, the CDR3 reads TGTGCCAGTAGTATTAATAGGAGAGTAAACACTGAAGCTTTCTTT. As protein: CASSINRRVNTEAFF.

The rearrangement uses TRBV27 and TRBJ1-2, with D maybe TRBD1 (6 bases). Trimming pared 6 bases from V and 4 bases from J, leaving 12 bases between. Per germline, CDR1 MNHEY and CDR2 SMNVEV (reference sequence). This CDR3 spans 13 amino acids. The CDR3 DNA is TGTGCCAGCAGCGGACAGCCTGTCTATGGCTACACCTTC. Translation: CASSGQPVYGYTF.

The genes are TRBV7-9 and TRBJ2-7; 11 nucleotides line up with TRBD1. The CDR3 extends over 16 amino acids. Looked up from germline, CDR1 is SEHNR and CDR2 is FQNEAQ (reference sequence). Trimming at V came to 1 base and at J to 0 bases, leaving 2 bases not matched to a gene. The CDR3 DNA sequence: TGTGCCAGCAGCTTAGGGGGGACAGGGGGCTCCTACGAGCAGTACTTC. Residues: CASSLGGTGGSYEQYF.

This rearrangement joins TRBV2 to TRBJ1-4; tentative D call: TRBD1 (5 bases). CDR1 and CDR2 (germline): SNHLY, FYNNEI. CDR3 length: 18 amino acids. The V gene lost 2 bases and the J gene lost 7 bases, with 23 bases spanning the gap. The CDR3 nucleotides read TGTGCCAGCAGTGAAAGAGCCCCCTCGGGGGGGAAGTTTGAAAAACTGTTTTTT. It specifies CASSERAPSGGKFEKLFF.